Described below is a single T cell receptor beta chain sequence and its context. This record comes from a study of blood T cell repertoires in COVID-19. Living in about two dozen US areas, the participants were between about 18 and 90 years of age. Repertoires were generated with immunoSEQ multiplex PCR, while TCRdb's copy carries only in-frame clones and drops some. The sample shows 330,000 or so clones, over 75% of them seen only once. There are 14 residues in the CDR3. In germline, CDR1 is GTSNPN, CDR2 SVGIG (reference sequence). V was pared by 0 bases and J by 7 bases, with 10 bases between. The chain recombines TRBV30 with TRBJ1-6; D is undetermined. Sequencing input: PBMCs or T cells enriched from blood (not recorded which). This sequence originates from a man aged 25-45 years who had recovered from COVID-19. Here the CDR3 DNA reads TGTGCCTGGAGTGTAGAGGGTCGAAATTCACCCCTCCACTTT. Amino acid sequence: CAWSVEGRNSPLHF.